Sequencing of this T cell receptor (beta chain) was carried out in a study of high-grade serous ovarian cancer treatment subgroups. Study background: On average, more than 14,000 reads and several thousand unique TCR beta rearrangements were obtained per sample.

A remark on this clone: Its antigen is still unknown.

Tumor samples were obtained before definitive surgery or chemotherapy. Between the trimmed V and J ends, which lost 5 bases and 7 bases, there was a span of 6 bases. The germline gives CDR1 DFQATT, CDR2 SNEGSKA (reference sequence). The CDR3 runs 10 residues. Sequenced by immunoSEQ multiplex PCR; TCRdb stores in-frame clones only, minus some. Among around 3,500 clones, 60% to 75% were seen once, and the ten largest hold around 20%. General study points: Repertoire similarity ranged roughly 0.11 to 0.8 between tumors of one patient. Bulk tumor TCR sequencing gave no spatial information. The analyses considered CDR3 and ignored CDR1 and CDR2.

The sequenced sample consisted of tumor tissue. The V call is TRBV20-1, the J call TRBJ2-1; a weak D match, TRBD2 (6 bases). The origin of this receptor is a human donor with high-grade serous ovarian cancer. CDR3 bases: TGCAGTGCTGGACTAAATGAGCAGTTCTTC. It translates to CSAGLNEQFF.